The following is a T cell receptor beta chain sequence with its context. No antigen is known for it. Germline assignment: CDR1 MNHEY and CDR2 SMNVEV (reference sequence). The CDR3 runs to 19 residues. The data are from a study of T cells expressing NK-cell markers. Overall study findings and caveats: What remained unclear was the HCMV specificity of expanded NKG2C+ T cell clones. In several donors, these clonotypes also led the CD3+CD56-NKG2C+ fraction. Dominant NKG2C+ clonotype frequencies of 1.0-7.0% of CD8+ T cells were measured in more than 5 donors.

TCRdb processed the 5' RACE reads again and assigns one entry to each CDR3 protein, with no DNA. The sample totals roughly 150,000 distinct CDR3 sequences. The receptor's source is a man aged 18-75 years in good health. This chain uses TRBV27 with TRBJ2-3; TCRdb reports TRBD2, a call that lacks DNA to check it against. The source material was blood T cells: a sorted CD56 or NKG2C T cell subset, CD4+ or CD8+ T cells, or bulk PBMC T cells (not recorded which). The CDR3 sequence is CASSLLTGLGLAGKDTQYF.